The present TCR beta chain was sequenced within a study of blood T cells in healthy people across ages (dated by TCRdb to between 2014 and 2016). Background on the whole study: In model experiments, roughly one uniquely barcoded TCR beta cDNA molecule per two T cells was captured by template switching. Using deep sequencing normalized with unique cDNA molecular identifiers, the study measured how TCR beta repertoire diversity changes with age. The donors were divided into four age groups: young (average roughly 15 years), middle-aged (about 39), aged (about 62) and long-lived (roughly 82). The study analyzed two additional independent replicas of 1 million unique cDNA reads from the same blood draw for two donors, one aged 18 to 30 and one aged 80 or older. To avoid experimental bias, donors of different ages were randomly spread across the sequencing lanes.

The library was built by means of 5' RACE. Sequencing instrument: Illumina HiSeq 2500. The second PCR ran for about 7 to 11 cycles and used a J-beta primer mix along with a sample-barcoded 5' primer. Each TCR beta cDNA molecule received a unique molecular identifier from a template-switch 5' adaptor carrying 12 random nucleotides. Each sample yielded at least 3 million CDR3-containing paired-end reads. All of the RNA was converted into first-strand cDNA using the Mint cDNA synthesis kit, with a TRBC-specific oligonucleotide serving as the primer. Following uracil-DNA glycosylase treatment, all cDNA underwent a first 18-cycle PCR with the universal primers M1SS and BC2_uni_R. The original methods were these. For normalization, 1 million high-quality reads were randomly selected from each sample, with every read carrying a distinct molecular identifier. Instead of being binned into consensus sequences, reads with shared molecular identifiers were discarded. MiTCR, set to a Q25 quality threshold and the strictest error-elimination algorithm, was used for CDR3 identification, clonotype clustering and error correction. A nonparametric unseen species model with Euler transformation was used to estimate lower-bound total TCR beta diversity. Using fastp at Q25 and MiXCR, TCRdb reprocessed the public reads and kept productive beta chains. When rows share a CDR3 protein, they turn into one entry using the most common DNA and genes. These V and J calls rely on TCRdb rather than the paper's analysis. For this sample there are roughly 1.7 million distinct CDR3 sequences; 34% appear just once. About 11% of the sample lies in the top ten.

The donors were about 40 Caucasian individuals from Russia, aged 6 to 90 years, who were systemically healthy. Roughly 10 milliliters of peripheral blood were drawn from each donor into EDTA-treated Vacutainer tubes. Ficoll-Paque density-gradient centrifugation was used to isolate PBMCs, with at least 6 million per sample. Trizol reagent was used to extract total RNA from PBMCs, with at least 5.5 micrograms per sample. Naive CD45RAhigh/CD27high T cell percentages were measured by flow cytometry on a PBMC aliquot from every donor. From the cysteine up to the phenylalanine, the CDR3 has a length of 13 residues. Just CDR3 DNA is preserved here, 39 bases in frame from base 1. The germline V gene encodes CDR1 MGHRA and CDR2 YSYEKL. V is reduced by 0 bases and J by 7 bases, leaving a spacing of 9 bases between them. Overall study results and their limits: Because donor CMV infection status was unknown, age-related changes in expanded clonotypes were potentially confounded. Estimates of total diversity based on one million sequenced T cells were considered lower bounds and underestimates. Bulk unsorted PBMC profiling prevented conclusive comparison of naive and antigen-experienced compartments. As age increased, observed TCR beta diversity per million T cells dropped in a roughly linear way, and a significant reduction was already evident by age 40. Observed TCR beta diversity correlated strongly with the percentage of naive T cells measured by flow cytometry. Compared with the aged group, the long-lived group had more naive CD4+ T cells, fewer expanded clones and increased TCR diversity, a pattern suggesting age selection.

This clonotype was seen only a few times. The antigen it binds to is not known. No much larger clonotype is one base removed from it; base qualities were not supplied. The chain uses TRBV4-1 and TRBJ1-2; matching of 5 bases hints at TRBD1 as the D gene. Sequenced input: blood. The source of this sequence is a woman aged 30 to 39 in good health. In nucleotide form, the sequence is TGCGCCAGCAGCCAAGAATCGGGGCTTGGCTACACCTTC. The resulting protein is CASSQESGLGYTF.